This T cell receptor beta chain was profiled in a study of shared clonotypes between healthy human individuals. The naive CD8 population came from CD45RO-negative cells selected for CCR7, without terminally differentiated effector memory CD45RA+ cells. Profiled with immunoSEQ multiplex PCR; TCRdb holds only in-frame clones, not every one. The sample consists of fewer than 1 million clones, 96% of them appearing once. A note on this clone: The antigen is undetermined.

Study-wide points: Deeper or shallower sequencing was expected to change how clonotypes are shared among donors.

The sequencing sample was made of naive CD8+ T cells sorted from blood. This TCR derives from a man aged 25-40 years in good health.

CDR3 amino acids: CASSLPGQGGYEQYF. The DNA of the CDR3 is TGTGCCAGCAGCCTTCCCGGACAGGGTGGTTACGAGCAGTACTTC. This chain connects TRBV5-6 to TRBJ2-7; 8 nucleotides match TRBD1. J lost 4 bases, V lost 4 bases, and 10 bases had no gene match. From germline, CDR1 is SGHDT and CDR2 YYEEEE. The CDR3 is made up of 15 amino acids.